This T cell receptor beta chain emerged from a study of blood T cell repertoires in COVID-19. Libraries were prepared by immunoSEQ multiplex PCR; TCRdb keeps only in-frame clonotypes and omits some of them. The sample includes around 300,000 clones, 80% to 90% seen only once; the top ten take around 3%. The sequenced sample was peripheral blood. This sequence was found in a man aged 25 to 45 with active or convalescent COVID-19.

CDR3: CASSPGHRSYNEQFF. CDR3 sequence (DNA): TGTGCCAGCAGCCCGGGACATCGCTCCTACAATGAGCAGTTCTTC. The J gene is TRBJ2-1, the V gene TRBV3-1 (or the pseudogene TRBV3-2); perhaps TRBD1 as D (6 bases). The CDR3 is 15 amino acids. The germline gives CDR1 LGHDT, CDR2 YNNKEL (reference sequence). Trimming shortened V by 4 bases and J by 0 bases, and 10 bases separated the two germline ends.